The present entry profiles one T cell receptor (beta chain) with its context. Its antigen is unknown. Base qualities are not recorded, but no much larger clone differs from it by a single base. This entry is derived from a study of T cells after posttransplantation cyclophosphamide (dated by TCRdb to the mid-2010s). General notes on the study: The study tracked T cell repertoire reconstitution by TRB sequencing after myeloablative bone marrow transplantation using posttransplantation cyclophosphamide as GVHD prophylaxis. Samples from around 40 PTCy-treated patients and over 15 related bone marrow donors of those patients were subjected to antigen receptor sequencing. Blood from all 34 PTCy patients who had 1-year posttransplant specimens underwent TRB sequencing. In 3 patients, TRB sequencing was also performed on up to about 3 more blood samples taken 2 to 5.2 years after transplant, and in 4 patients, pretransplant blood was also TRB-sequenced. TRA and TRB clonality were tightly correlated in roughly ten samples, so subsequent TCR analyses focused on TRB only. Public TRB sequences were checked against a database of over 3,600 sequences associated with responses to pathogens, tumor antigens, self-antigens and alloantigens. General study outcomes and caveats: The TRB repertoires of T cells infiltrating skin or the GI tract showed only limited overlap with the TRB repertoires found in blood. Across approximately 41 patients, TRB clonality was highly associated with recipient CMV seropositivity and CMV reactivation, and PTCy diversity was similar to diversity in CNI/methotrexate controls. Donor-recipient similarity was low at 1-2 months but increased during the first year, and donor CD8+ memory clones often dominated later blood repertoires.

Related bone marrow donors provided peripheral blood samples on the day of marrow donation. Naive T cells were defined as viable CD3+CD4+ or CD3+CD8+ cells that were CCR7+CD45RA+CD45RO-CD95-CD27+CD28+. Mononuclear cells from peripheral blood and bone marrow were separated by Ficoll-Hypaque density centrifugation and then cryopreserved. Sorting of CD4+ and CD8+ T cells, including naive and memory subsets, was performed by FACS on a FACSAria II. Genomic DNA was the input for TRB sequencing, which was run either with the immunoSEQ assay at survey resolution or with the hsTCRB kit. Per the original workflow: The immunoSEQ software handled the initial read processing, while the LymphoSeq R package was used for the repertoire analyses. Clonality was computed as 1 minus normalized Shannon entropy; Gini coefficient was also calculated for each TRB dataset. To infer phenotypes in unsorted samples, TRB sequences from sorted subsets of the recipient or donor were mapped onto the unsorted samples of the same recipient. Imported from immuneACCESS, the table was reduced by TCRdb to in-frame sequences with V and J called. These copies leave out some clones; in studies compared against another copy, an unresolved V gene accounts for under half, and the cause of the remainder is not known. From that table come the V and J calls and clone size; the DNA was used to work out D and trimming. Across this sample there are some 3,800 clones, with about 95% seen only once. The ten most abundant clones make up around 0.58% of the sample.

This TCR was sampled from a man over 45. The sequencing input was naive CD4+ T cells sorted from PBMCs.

The nucleotide sequence reads TGCGCCAGCAGGTCGGGGGTCAGCACTGAAGCTTTCTTT. Translated, this is CASRSGVSTEAFF. The chain uses TRBV5-1 and TRBJ1-1, with TRBD1 as a weak D call on 5 bases. Including the terminal cysteine and phenylalanine, the CDR3 comprises 13 residues. The sequence is cut down to CDR3 DNA, 39 bases in frame from base 1. The germline V gene gives CDR1 as SGHRS and CDR2 as YFSETQ. The germline ends are 12 bases apart after V is trimmed by 5 bases and J by 4 bases.